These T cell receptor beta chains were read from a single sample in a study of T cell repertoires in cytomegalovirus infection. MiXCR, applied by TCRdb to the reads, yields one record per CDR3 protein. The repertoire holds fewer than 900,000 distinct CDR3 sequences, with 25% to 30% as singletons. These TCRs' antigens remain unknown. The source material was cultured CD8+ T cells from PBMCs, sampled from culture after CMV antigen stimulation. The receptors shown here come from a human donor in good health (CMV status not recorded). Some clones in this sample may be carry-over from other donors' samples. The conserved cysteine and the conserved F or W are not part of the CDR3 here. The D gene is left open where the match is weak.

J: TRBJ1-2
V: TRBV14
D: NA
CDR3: ASSPGFPIYGYT

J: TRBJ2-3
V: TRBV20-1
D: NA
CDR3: SAGQPSTDTQY

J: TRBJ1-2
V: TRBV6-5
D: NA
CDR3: ASSYLGFRDYGYT

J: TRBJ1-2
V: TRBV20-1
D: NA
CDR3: SAPQGRGDYGYT

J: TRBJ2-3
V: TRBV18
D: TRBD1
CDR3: ASSPERDRSTDTQY

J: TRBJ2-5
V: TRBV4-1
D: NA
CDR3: ASSQGWTQQETQY

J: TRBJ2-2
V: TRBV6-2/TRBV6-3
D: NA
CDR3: ASSGSTGELF

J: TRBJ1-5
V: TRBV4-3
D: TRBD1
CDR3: ASSQVDRGDQPQH

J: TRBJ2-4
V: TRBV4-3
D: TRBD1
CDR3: ASSRGDRKIQY

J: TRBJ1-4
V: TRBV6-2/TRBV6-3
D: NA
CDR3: ASSLVGGNEKLF

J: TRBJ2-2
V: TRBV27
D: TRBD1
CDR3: ASRDSWTGELF

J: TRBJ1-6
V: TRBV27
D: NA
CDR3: ACTSRGLSSPLH